A selection of T cell receptor beta chains follows, all from one sample in a study of blood T cells in healthy people across ages. TCRdb re-called the 5' RACE reads through MiXCR, storing one row per CDR3 protein. The sample lists hundreds of thousands of distinct CDR3 sequences, 62% occurring once. The sequenced material came from blood. Receptors originate from a young man in good health. Both conserved end residues are part of each CDR3. Each record gives: V gene, clone size, D gene, J gene, CDR3 protein, CDR3 DNA. A D gene is named only where the DNA matches it firmly. The listing skips clone size in some rows; elsewhere it reads once, few, many or a size class.

v_gene: TRBV7-2; abundance: NA; d_gene: NA; j_gene: TRBJ1-6; CDR3aa: CASSSTSATGKRSPLHF; CDR3nt: TGTGCCAGCAGCTCCACCTCCGCAACAGGGAAACGCTCACCCCTCCACTTT
v_gene: TRBV6-5; abundance: NA; d_gene: NA; j_gene: TRBJ2-1; CDR3aa: CASSYSGPPGNGEQFF; CDR3nt: TGTGCCAGCAGTTACTCCGGGCCCCCTGGAAATGGTGAGCAGTTCTTC
v_gene: TRBV29-1; abundance: few; d_gene: TRBD1; j_gene: TRBJ2-7; CDR3aa: CSVGQAEQYF; CDR3nt: TGCAGCGTCGGACAGGCCGAGCAGTACTTC
v_gene: TRBV3-1; abundance: NA; d_gene: NA; j_gene: TRBJ2-5; CDR3aa: CASSQPTGWVETQYF; CDR3nt: TGTGCCAGCAGCCAACCGACAGGCTGGGTAGAGACCCAGTACTTC
v_gene: TRBV12-3/TRBV12-4; abundance: NA; d_gene: NA; j_gene: TRBJ1-1; CDR3aa: CASSFKAGPMNTEAFF; CDR3nt: TGTGCCAGCAGTTTCAAAGCGGGCCCTATGAACACTGAAGCTTTCTTT
v_gene: TRBV20-1; abundance: NA; d_gene: TRBD1; j_gene: TRBJ1-2; CDR3aa: CSARGRGRDYGYTF; CDR3nt: TGCAGTGCTAGAGGGAGGGGGCGCGACTATGGCTACACCTTC
v_gene: TRBV10-3; abundance: NA; d_gene: NA; j_gene: TRBJ2-1; CDR3aa: CAISETGSRLFF; CDR3nt: TGTGCCATCAGTGAGACCGGCAGTCGCCTGTTCTTC
v_gene: TRBV5-4; abundance: NA; d_gene: NA; j_gene: TRBJ1-4; CDR3aa: CASSLAGRREKLFF; CDR3nt: TGTGCCAGCAGCTTGGCGGGGAGGCGGGAAAAACTGTTTTTT
v_gene: TRBV14; abundance: NA; d_gene: NA; j_gene: TRBJ2-5; CDR3aa: CASSQGMSSPETQYF; CDR3nt: TGTGCCAGCAGCCAAGGTATGAGTTCTCCAGAGACCCAGTACTTC
v_gene: TRBV2; abundance: NA; d_gene: NA; j_gene: TRBJ2-1; CDR3aa: CASSEDPRGEQFF; CDR3nt: TGTGCCAGCAGTGAAGACCCGCGGGGTGAGCAGTTCTTC
v_gene: TRBV10-3; abundance: NA; d_gene: NA; j_gene: TRBJ2-3; CDR3aa: CAISDSKGVRSTDTQYF; CDR3nt: TGTGCCATCAGTGACTCCAAGGGGGTCCGGTCCACAGATACGCAGTATTTT
v_gene: TRBV9; abundance: NA; d_gene: NA; j_gene: TRBJ1-2; CDR3aa: CASSVGLANYGYTF; CDR3nt: TGTGCCAGCAGCGTAGGGTTGGCTAACTATGGCTACACCTTC
v_gene: TRBV12-3/TRBV12-4; abundance: NA; d_gene: TRBD1; j_gene: TRBJ1-2; CDR3aa: CASTEADRGHGYTF; CDR3nt: TGTGCCAGCACTGAGGCTGACAGGGGGCATGGCTACACCTTC
v_gene: TRBV7-8; abundance: NA; d_gene: NA; j_gene: TRBJ2-5; CDR3aa: CASSPWGKGYQETQYF; CDR3nt: TGTGCCAGCAGCCCGTGGGGTAAGGGCTACCAAGAGACCCAGTACTTC
v_gene: TRBV12-3/TRBV12-4; abundance: NA; d_gene: NA; j_gene: TRBJ2-6; CDR3aa: CASSRGYRTGANVLTF; CDR3nt: TGTGCCAGCAGCCGCGGTTACAGGACTGGGGCCAACGTCCTGACTTTC
v_gene: TRBV9; abundance: NA; d_gene: NA; j_gene: TRBJ2-3; CDR3aa: CASSAGGEDTQYF; CDR3nt: TGTGCCAGCAGCGCAGGGGGGGAAGATACGCAGTATTTT
v_gene: TRBV11-3; abundance: few; d_gene: NA; j_gene: TRBJ2-3; CDR3aa: CASSLGMVSTDTQYF; CDR3nt: TGTGCCAGCAGCTTAGGGATGGTCAGCACAGATACGCAGTATTTT
v_gene: TRBV5-5; abundance: few; d_gene: NA; j_gene: TRBJ2-7; CDR3aa: CASSHRTRADEQYF; CDR3nt: TGTGCCAGCAGCCACCGGACGAGGGCGGACGAGCAGTACTTC
v_gene: TRBV19; abundance: NA; d_gene: NA; j_gene: TRBJ2-7; CDR3aa: CASSIEVLGNRNEQYF; CDR3nt: TGTGCCAGTAGTATAGAGGTCTTAGGAAATCGTAACGAGCAGTACTTC
v_gene: TRBV7-3; abundance: NA; d_gene: TRBD2; j_gene: TRBJ2-7; CDR3aa: CASSLTPSGEQYF; CDR3nt: TGTGCCAGCAGCTTGACGCCTAGCGGCGAGCAGTACTTC
v_gene: TRBV6-1; abundance: few; d_gene: TRBD1; j_gene: TRBJ2-7; CDR3aa: CASSEQGTGEQYF; CDR3nt: TGTGCCAGCAGTGAACAGGGGACAGGCGAGCAGTACTTC
v_gene: TRBV18; abundance: NA; d_gene: NA; j_gene: TRBJ2-1; CDR3aa: CAGSPGQGQYNEQFF; CDR3nt: TGTGCCGGCTCACCAGGGCAGGGACAATACAATGAGCAGTTCTTC
v_gene: TRBV7-2; abundance: few; d_gene: NA; j_gene: TRBJ2-7; CDR3aa: CASSFGTGSSYEQYF; CDR3nt: TGTGCCAGCAGCTTCGGGACGGGTAGCTCCTACGAGCAGTACTTC
v_gene: TRBV6-7; abundance: NA; d_gene: NA; j_gene: TRBJ2-1; CDR3aa: CASSPALGQSPYNEQFF; CDR3nt: TGTGCCAGCAGTCCCGCACTCGGACAGTCCCCCTACAATGAGCAGTTCTTC
v_gene: TRBV9; abundance: NA; d_gene: NA; j_gene: TRBJ1-4; CDR3aa: CASSRGGMDTNEKLFF; CDR3nt: TGTGCCAGCAGCCGAGGGGGAATGGATACTAATGAAAAACTGTTTTTT
v_gene: TRBV6-5; abundance: NA; d_gene: TRBD1; j_gene: TRBJ2-7; CDR3aa: CASSIWTGPPYEQYF; CDR3nt: TGTGCCAGCAGTATCTGGACAGGGCCACCCTACGAGCAGTACTTC
v_gene: TRBV12-3/TRBV12-4; abundance: NA; d_gene: TRBD1; j_gene: TRBJ1-5; CDR3aa: CASTETGVNQPQHF; CDR3nt: TGTGCCAGCACCGAGACAGGGGTCAATCAGCCCCAGCATTTT
v_gene: TRBV12-3/TRBV12-4; abundance: few; d_gene: NA; j_gene: TRBJ2-1; CDR3aa: CASSLARGLNEQFF; CDR3nt: TGTGCCAGCAGTTTAGCGCGGGGGCTCAATGAGCAGTTCTTC
v_gene: TRBV5-1; abundance: NA; d_gene: TRBD1; j_gene: TRBJ2-1; CDR3aa: CASSTTGDRWRVSYNEQFF; CDR3nt: TGCGCCAGCAGCACGACAGGGGACAGGTGGCGGGTGTCCTACAATGAGCAGTTCTTC
v_gene: TRBV7-2; abundance: NA; d_gene: NA; j_gene: TRBJ1-4; CDR3aa: CASSLRTDEKLFF; CDR3nt: TGTGCCAGCAGCCTACGGACAGATGAAAAACTGTTTTTT
v_gene: TRBV20-1; abundance: many; d_gene: TRBD1; j_gene: TRBJ1-5; CDR3aa: CSARDSQGAVWLSNQPQHF; CDR3nt: TGCAGTGCTAGAGATAGCCAGGGGGCGGTTTGGCTTAGCAATCAGCCCCAGCATTTT
v_gene: TRBV7-2; abundance: NA; d_gene: NA; j_gene: TRBJ2-2; CDR3aa: CASSPLRNAGELFF; CDR3nt: TGTGCCAGCAGCCCACTTCGTAATGCCGGGGAGCTGTTTTTT
v_gene: TRBV10-3; abundance: NA; d_gene: TRBD1; j_gene: TRBJ1-5; CDR3aa: CAISGQGEVQPQHF; CDR3nt: TGTGCCATCAGTGGGCAGGGGGAGGTTCAGCCCCAGCATTTT
v_gene: TRBV18; abundance: NA; d_gene: NA; j_gene: TRBJ2-7; CDR3aa: CASSTSQGLGEQYF; CDR3nt: TGTGCCAGCTCAACCTCGCAGGGGCTCGGCGAGCAGTACTTC
v_gene: TRBV2; abundance: few; d_gene: TRBD1; j_gene: TRBJ1-6; CDR3aa: CASSPRTGWNSPLHF; CDR3nt: TGTGCCAGCAGTCCACGGACAGGGTGGAATTCACCCCTCCACTTT
v_gene: TRBV7-2; abundance: NA; d_gene: NA; j_gene: TRBJ2-7; CDR3aa: CASSLVSGPYEQYF; CDR3nt: TGTGCCAGCAGCTTAGTAAGCGGGCCCTACGAGCAGTACTTC
v_gene: TRBV7-3; abundance: NA; d_gene: NA; j_gene: TRBJ1-4; CDR3aa: CASSPGPDSNEKLFF; CDR3nt: TGTGCCAGCAGCCCCGGGCCGGACAGTAATGAAAAACTGTTTTTT
v_gene: TRBV5-1; abundance: NA; d_gene: NA; j_gene: TRBJ2-4; CDR3aa: CATWDQFGDIQYF; CDR3nt: TGCGCCACTTGGGACCAATTTGGGGACATTCAGTACTTC
v_gene: TRBV12-3/TRBV12-4; abundance: once; d_gene: NA; j_gene: TRBJ2-1; CDR3aa: CASSLNIYNEQFF; CDR3nt: TGTGCCAGCAGTTTAAACATTTACAATGAGCAGTTCTTC
v_gene: TRBV10-3; abundance: NA; d_gene: NA; j_gene: TRBJ1-1; CDR3aa: CAIKGQAEAFF; CDR3nt: TGTGCCATCAAAGGGCAGGCTGAAGCTTTCTTT
v_gene: TRBV4-2; abundance: NA; d_gene: TRBD2; j_gene: TRBJ2-1; CDR3aa: CASSQLSGASGEQFF; CDR3nt: TGTGCCAGCAGCCAGCTTAGCGGGGCGTCCGGTGAGCAGTTCTTC
v_gene: TRBV24-1; abundance: NA; d_gene: NA; j_gene: TRBJ1-5; CDR3aa: CATSAEYSNQPQHF; CDR3nt: TGTGCCACCAGTGCGGAGTATAGCAATCAGCCCCAGCATTTT
v_gene: TRBV7-2; abundance: NA; d_gene: NA; j_gene: TRBJ2-4; CDR3aa: CANSSWPGLQNIQYF; CDR3nt: TGTGCCAACAGCTCGTGGCCGGGACTCCAAAACATTCAGTACTTC
v_gene: TRBV7-2; abundance: many; d_gene: NA; j_gene: TRBJ2-3; CDR3aa: CASSLAGGDTQYF; CDR3nt: TGTGCCAGCAGCTTAGCGGGAGGAGATACGCAGTATTTT
v_gene: TRBV7-9; abundance: many; d_gene: NA; j_gene: TRBJ2-7; CDR3aa: CASSPDLYEQYF; CDR3nt: TGCGCCAGCAGCCCAGACCTCTACGAGCAGTACTTC
v_gene: TRBV9; abundance: NA; d_gene: NA; j_gene: TRBJ2-7; CDR3aa: CASSAPGADWEQYF; CDR3nt: TGTGCCAGCAGCGCCCCGGGGGCAGATTGGGAGCAGTACTTC
v_gene: TRBV29-1; abundance: NA; d_gene: NA; j_gene: TRBJ1-4; CDR3aa: CSVEGQGKSNEKLFF; CDR3nt: TGCAGCGTTGAAGGCCAGGGGAAGAGTAATGAAAAACTGTTTTTT
v_gene: TRBV12-3/TRBV12-4; abundance: many; d_gene: NA; j_gene: TRBJ1-2; CDR3aa: CASSPTVAYGYTF; CDR3nt: TGTGCCAGCAGCCCCACAGTGGCTTATGGCTACACCTTC
v_gene: TRBV5-1; abundance: NA; d_gene: NA; j_gene: TRBJ1-5; CDR3aa: CASSLDGDANQPQHF; CDR3nt: TGCGCCAGCAGCTTGGATGGCGACGCTAATCAGCCCCAGCATTTT
v_gene: TRBV20-1; abundance: NA; d_gene: NA; j_gene: TRBJ2-1; CDR3aa: CSAVGAGGEQFF; CDR3nt: TGCAGTGCGGTAGGGGCCGGAGGTGAGCAGTTCTTC
v_gene: TRBV2; abundance: NA; d_gene: NA; j_gene: TRBJ1-5; CDR3aa: CASSGINREQPQHF; CDR3nt: TGTGCCAGCAGTGGTATTAACCGGGAGCAGCCCCAGCATTTT
v_gene: TRBV27; abundance: few; d_gene: NA; j_gene: TRBJ1-2; CDR3aa: CASSPAPGFYGYTF; CDR3nt: TGTGCCAGCAGCCCGGCCCCAGGCTTCTATGGCTACACCTTC
v_gene: TRBV28; abundance: once; d_gene: NA; j_gene: TRBJ1-2; CDR3aa: CASLGPPYGYTF; CDR3nt: TGTGCCAGTCTGGGTCCTCCCTATGGCTACACCTTC
v_gene: TRBV6-5; abundance: NA; d_gene: NA; j_gene: TRBJ2-4; CDR3aa: CASSTRGGENIQYF; CDR3nt: TGTGCCAGCAGTACCAGGGGAGGGGAAAACATTCAGTACTTC
v_gene: TRBV20-1; abundance: once; d_gene: NA; j_gene: TRBJ1-2; CDR3aa: CSAVGYGYTF; CDR3nt: TGCAGTGCTGTAGGCTATGGCTACACCTTC